The source of this T cell receptor beta chain is a study of cytomegalovirus exposure and HLA in healthy donors. Study-level results: A further, later analysis showed that HLA-associated TCR beta chains (compared with equally common others) were more clonally expanded. Specificity for CMV antigens was confirmed in vitro for three of the CMV-associated chains. Using a false discovery rate of 0.05, a later analysis showed that approximately 17,000 TCR beta sequences were associated with HLA alleles.

Notes on this clone: Its target is unknown.

Use of 60 Vbeta and 13 Jbeta primers characterized the PCR. Clones were sequenced by immunoSEQ multiplex PCR, and TCRdb holds only the in-frame ones, with some missing. Here the sample spans some 66,000 clones, approximately 78% being singletons. Germline loops: CDR1 SGHTA, CDR2 FQGNSA. CDR3 length equals 15 residues. Trimming stripped 5 bases from V and 0 bases from J, with 14 bases between. This receptor was taken from a woman aged 30 to 39 in good health and CMV-seronegative. The chain combines TRBV7-2 with TRBJ2-7; possibly TRBD1 for D (6 bases). The sample was PBMCs. CDR3 residues: CASSPQGQSSYEQYF. In DNA form, the CDR3 reads TGTGCCAGCAGCCCCCAAGGACAGAGCTCCTACGAGCAGTACTTC.